This T cell receptor (beta chain) was documented in a study of PD-1 blockade in classical Hodgkin lymphoma. Comments on this clone: The antigen is not known.

CDR1 is LGHNA, CDR2 YNFKEQ, per germline. This CDR3 comprises 18 residues. The J segment lost 1 base and the V segment lost 2 bases, leaving 9 bases of the junction unmatched. Some clones are missing from TCRdb's copy, which holds only in-frame ones; the method was immunoSEQ multiplex PCR. Among about 12,000 clones listed, 88% were seen once. Study observations and caveats: Before treatment, complete responders showed about the same diversity as newly diagnosed patients. There was a significant rise in CD4+ TCR diversity by C4D1, with no such rise for CD8+. Exclusion applied to patients who initiated nivolumab less than 1 year following ASCT. When set against healthy donors, newly diagnosed patients were reported to show lower baseline TCR diversity.

Time point meaning: cycle 4 day 1 (C4D1), after less than 7 weeks of nivolumab. Every patient had relapsed following autologous stem cell transplantation, and cohorts differed in brentuximab vedotin exposure. Magnetic negative selection was used to purify CD4+ T cells from thawed PBMCs. V gene TRBV4-2 combines with J gene TRBJ2-2; 8 bases map to TRBD2. This sample comprised CD4+ T cells from blood, obtained before the fourth cycle of nivolumab. The clonotype comes from a human donor with classical Hodgkin lymphoma. The CDR3 region has the DNA TGTGCCAGCAGCCAACCCTCGGGGGGGCGGGTGAACACCGGGGAGCTGTTTTTT. This codes for CASSQPSGGRVNTGELFF.